This T cell receptor beta chain was found in a study of T cells in Graves' hyperthyroidism and ophthalmopathy. Template material for amplifying TCR beta CDR3 regions consisted of RNA transcripts. In the first-round RT-PCR of the TCR CDR3, the HTBI primer set was used. TCRdb independently ran MiXCR on the multiplex PCR reads; one entry per CDR3 protein. The sample has approximately 700,000 distinct CDR3 sequences, less than 45% seen once. A note on this clonotype: Antigen specificity is unknown. This is likely a read error, given that the CDR3 carries no conserved phenylalanine or tryptophan at its end. Because the CDR3's place on the DNA is in doubt, the DNA is left out and the CDR3 is given as listed by TCRdb.

Notes on the study in general: Peripheral blood also featured most of the thyroid clonotypes expanded above 0.001.

Germline V gene sequence: CDR1 DFQATT, CDR2 SNEGSKA (reference sequence). Inclusive of both ends, the CDR3 amounts to 8 amino acids. The chain uses TRBV20-1 and TRBJ2-7; the table assigns TRBD1, which was not confirmed against the DNA. Sequences were obtained from peripheral blood or thyroid tissue (not recorded which). The sequence came from an adult man with Graves' disease, either hyperthyroidism or ophthalmopathy (not recorded which). The CDR3 loop reads CSARRGGG.